The 11 T cell receptor beta chains in this list originate from one sample, sequenced in a study of OX40 agonist ivuxolimab in advanced cancers. Produced via immunoSEQ multiplex PCR; TCRdb's table is partial and in-frame only. The data contain just over 90,000 clones, under 95% of them singletons. The sequencing here drew on CD4+ or CD8+ T cells sorted from blood, taken in a trial of the OX40 agonist ivuxolimab. Receptors originate from an adult with an advanced solid tumor such as melanoma, head and neck, liver or kidney cancer.

The chain has TRBV2 and TRBJ2-5; D uncertain. The end of the DNA is better explained by TRBJ2-7, so the J call may be wrong. This CDR3 is built from 14 residues. The germline V gene encodes CDR1 SNHLY and CDR2 FYNNEI. The CDR3 is CASSEYPASYEQYF. In DNA form, the CDR3 reads TGTGCCAGCAGTGAATATCCCGCCTCCTACGAGCAGTACTTC.

J is TRBJ2-5 and V is TRBV7-2; D ambiguous. V gave up 1 base and J gave up 3 bases, with 6 bases separating them. The CDR3 spans 13 residues. Germline V lookup: CDR1 SGHTA, CDR2 FQGNSA. The CDR3 reads CASSLGGKETQYF. CDR3 bases: TGTGCCAGCAGCTTAGGGGGAAAAGAGACCCAGTACTTC.

The chain couples TRBV4-3 to TRBJ1-4, with D hard to call. Trimming shortened V by 3 bases and J by 4 bases, and 15 bases separated the two germline ends. Germline V gene sequence: CDR1 LGHNA, CDR2 YSLEER. The CDR3 sequence is 16 residues long. The CDR3 sequence: CASSHSYLGFNEKLFF. Here the CDR3 DNA reads TGCGCCAGCAGCCACTCTTATTTAGGGTTTAATGAAAAACTGTTTTTT.

V gene TRBV7-9 combines with J gene TRBJ2-4, with TRBD1 identical over 10 bases. Germline assignment: CDR1 SEHNR and CDR2 FQNEAQ (reference sequence). The V and J ends lost 5 bases and 3 bases, in that order; junction bases with no gene match: 4. CDR3 length: 15 residues. CDR3 residues: CASSRGTGVKNIQYF. CDR3 sequence (DNA): TGTGCCAGCAGCCGCGGGACAGGGGTCAAAAACATTCAGTACTTC.

The chain joins TRBV27 to TRBJ2-3; 10 bases are a match to TRBD2. Trimming cost V 6 bases and J 5 bases; bases outside gene matches: 17. This CDR3 is built from 18 residues. The V gene's germline CDR1 is MNHEY and CDR2 SMNVEV (reference sequence). This CDR3 reads CASRSTRLLAGVGDTQYF. CDR3 DNA sequence: TGTGCCAGCAGGTCAACCCGTCTCCTAGCGGGAGTTGGAGATACGCAGTATTTT.

The chain joins TRBV30 to TRBJ1-2; TRBD1 matches 7 bases. V was clipped by 5 bases and J by 5 bases; unmatched bases: 14. The CDR3 length is 15 residues. From germline, CDR1 is GTSNPN and CDR2 SVGIG (reference sequence). The CDR3, as DNA: TGTGCCTGGGAAAAGGGGGACAGAGATATATATGGCTACACCTTC. Encoded protein: CAWEKGDRDIYGYTF.

The chain's CDR3 is CASSDRAFEETQYF. CDR3 in DNA: TGTGCCAGCAGCGACCGGGCCTTCGAAGAGACCCAGTACTTC. V and J are TRBV2 and TRBJ2-5; D gene unclear. Germline CDR1 is SNHLY and CDR2 is FYNNEI. This CDR3 has 14 residues. Trimming removed 6 bases at V and 3 bases at J, with 14 bases between.

The chain has TRBV28 and TRBJ2-7; D is ambiguous. V shed 6 bases and J shed 0 bases, with 3 bases lying between them. The CDR3 is 11 amino acids. Per the germline V gene, CDR1 is MDHEN and CDR2 is SYDVKM. This chain's CDR3 is CASRNSYEQYF. The DNA of the CDR3 is TGTGCCAGCAGGAACTCCTACGAGCAGTACTTC.

The chain combines TRBV7-7 with TRBJ2-2, with D unresolved. Germline-derived CDR1 and CDR2 are SSHAT and FNYEAQ (reference sequence). CDR3 size: 13 residues. Deletions cut 5 bases from V and 3 bases from J, with 7 bases between. The CDR3 here is CASSTPYTGELFF. The DNA for the CDR3 is TGTGCCAGCAGCACCCCCTACACCGGGGAGCTGTTTTTT.

This chain connects TRBV9 to TRBJ2-5; D tentatively reads TRBD1 or TRBD2 (5 bases each). This CDR3 has 15 residues. The germline gives CDR1 SGDLS, CDR2 YYNGEE. Trimming removed 0 bases from V and 0 bases from J, with 9 bases in between. CDR3 nucleotide sequence: TGTGCCAGCAGCGTAGGGACACTAGACCAAGAGACCCAGTACTTC. Translating it yields CASSVGTLDQETQYF.

The rearrangement links TRBV6-5 to TRBJ2-5; either TRBD1 or TRBD2 may fit D (5 bases each). Germline lookup yields CDR1 MNHEY and CDR2 SVGAGI. This CDR3 is built from 15 residues. Between the trimmed V and J ends, which lost 8 bases and 2 bases, there was a span of 18 bases. CDR3 bases: TGTGCCAGCTCTCTCGGGGCAGGCCTACAAGAGACCCAGTACTTC. Protein product: CASSLGAGLQETQYF.